This T cell receptor (beta chain) was observed in a study of OX40 agonist ivuxolimab in advanced cancers. Samples of blood were obtained at baseline, on cycle 4 day 1, and on cycle 7 day 1. Clones were sequenced by immunoSEQ multiplex PCR, and TCRdb holds only the in-frame ones, with some missing. Among more than 45,000 clones listed, roughly 85% were seen once. Concerning this clone: Its antigen is not known.

From germline, CDR1 is SGHTA and CDR2 FQGTGA. The CDR3 is 15 amino acids. V lost 4 bases and J lost 4; bases outside the gene matches: 8. General study findings and limits: The specificity for antigen of the expanded peripheral T cells was not determined. Clonal expansion by week 6 occurred in CD4+ and CD8+ blood T cells (at 0.1 to 3.0 mg/kg). Compared with CD4+, CD8+ T cells on average had more expanded clones.

The source was CD4+ or CD8+ T cells sorted from blood, collected in a trial of the OX40 agonist ivuxolimab. The sequence derives from an adult with an advanced solid tumor such as melanoma, head and neck, liver or kidney cancer. The gene calls are TRBV7-3 and TRBJ2-3, with TRBD1 matching over 7 bases. The CDR3 sequence: CASSSTGVGADTQYF. Here the CDR3 DNA reads TGTGCCAGCAGCTCCACAGGGGTCGGGGCAGATACGCAGTATTTT.